This TCR beta chain was captured in a study of CD4+ T cells in melanoma. Germline CDR1 is SGDLS and CDR2 is YYNGEE. The CDR3 is 12 amino acids. The germline V and J ends were trimmed by 4 bases and 7 bases, with 8 bases remaining between them. This clone was counted at least ten times. Its antigen is as yet unknown. This table comes from immunoSEQ multiplex PCR, and its TCRdb copy is limited to in-frame clones, with some not included. The sample comprises about 55,000 clones, roughly three quarters of which are singletons, and 4.5% to 6% rests with the top ten. Study-level findings and limits: CD8+ T cell, macrophage and B cell function reportedly correlated with neoantigen-specific CD4+ T cells. In melanoma, neoantigen-specific CD4+ T cells reportedly differed in differentiation state.

This sequence originates from a human donor with melanoma. The J gene is TRBJ2-2, the V gene TRBV9, with D hard to call. Sequencing was done on a sample of tumor tissue. In DNA, the CDR3 is TGTGCCAGCAGCCCGACGGTCGGGGAGCTGTTTTTT. Residues: CASSPTVGELFF.